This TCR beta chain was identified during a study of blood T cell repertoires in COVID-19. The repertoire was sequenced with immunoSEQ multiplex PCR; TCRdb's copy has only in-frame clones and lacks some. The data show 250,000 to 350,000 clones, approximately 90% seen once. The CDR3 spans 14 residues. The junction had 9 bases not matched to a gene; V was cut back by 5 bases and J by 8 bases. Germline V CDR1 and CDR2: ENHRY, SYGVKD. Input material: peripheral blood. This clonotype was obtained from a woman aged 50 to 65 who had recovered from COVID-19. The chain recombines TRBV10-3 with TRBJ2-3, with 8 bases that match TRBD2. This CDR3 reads CAISSGGPWGTQYF. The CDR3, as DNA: TGTGCCATCAGTAGCGGGGGCCCATGGGGTACGCAGTATTTT.